Following are 9 T cell receptor beta chains from one sample sequenced in a study of human T cells and chemical hapten exposure. TCRdb called the RACE reads again in MiXCR, with one record for every CDR3 protein. The sample includes 75,000 to 100,000 distinct CDR3 sequences, 8.5% to 9% seen only once; the top ten take about 3%. The sample's time point: healthy volunteer bleed at 2 weeks. Blood, whole and unfractionated, served as the source for total RNA extraction. Sample: whole blood. The receptors stem from a female donor in good health. Some clones in this sample may be carry-over from other donors' samples.

This chain uses TRBV11-2 with TRBJ2-7; D may match TRBD1 or TRBD2 (5 bases each). This CDR3 region has 12 residues. Germline V lookup: CDR1 SGHAT, CDR2 FQNNGV. The V gene lost 1 base and the J gene lost 5 bases, with 6 bases spanning the gap. Here the CDR3 reads CASSLGGHEQYF. The CDR3 region has the DNA TGTGCCAGCAGCTTAGGGGGACACGAGCAGTACTTC.

This clonotype was observed a handful of times. The V call is TRBV20-1, the J call TRBJ1-2; D gene uncertain. The germline V and J ends were trimmed by 8 bases and 1 base, with 11 bases remaining between them. The CDR3 totals 12 residues. Per germline, CDR1 DFQATT and CDR2 SNEGSKA (reference sequence). DNA of the CDR3: TGCAGTTCGGACGGAGGTAACTATGGCTACACCTTC. Protein sequence: CSSDGGNYGYTF.

This clonotype came up a few times. The chain employs TRBV5-6 and TRBJ2-3, with 9 bases that match TRBD1. CDR1 and CDR2 (germline): SGHDT, YYEEEE. Unmatched junction bases numbered 7, after V lost 7 bases and J lost 4 bases. The CDR3 is 14 residues long. The CDR3 is CASLRDRAPDTQYF. The CDR3, as DNA: TGTGCCAGCCTCCGGGACAGGGCCCCAGATACGCAGTATTTT. The full variable domain, completed using reference TRBV5-6 and TRBJ2-3, is DAGVTQSPTHLIKTRGQQVTLRCSPKSGHDTVSWYQQALGQGPQFIFQYYEEEERQRGNFPDRFSGHQFPNYSSELNVNALLLGDSALYLCASLRDRAPDTQYFGPGTRLTVL.

The CDR3 DNA reads TGCAGCGTTGGATTATGGACAGCCCATTACGAGCAGTACTTC. Translated, it gives CSVGLWTAHYEQYF. The chain carries TRBV29-1 and TRBJ2-7; maybe TRBD1 (6 bases). The germline V gene has CDR1 SQVTM and CDR2 ANQGSEA. CDR3 length: 14 amino acids. Deletions cut 4 bases from V and 4 bases from J, with 17 bases between.

This clonotype was seen only a few times. This chain connects TRBV28 to TRBJ1-1, with D hard to call. V was pared by 2 bases and J by 6 bases, with 10 bases between. The CDR3 covers 13 residues. Germline CDR1 MDHEN, CDR2 SYDVKM. The chain's CDR3 is CASSLPLRAEAFF. The CDR3 DNA reads as TGTGCCAGCAGTTTACCTCTCCGAGCTGAAGCTTTCTTT.

The chain recombines TRBV14 with TRBJ1-1, with unresolved D. The germline CDR1 and CDR2 sequences are SGHDN and FVKESK. V was cut by 2 bases and J by 6 bases, with 10 bases left in between. CDR3 size: 13 residues. The CDR3 nucleotides read TGTGCCAGCAGCCAATATCGGTCCTCTGAAGCTTTCTTT. Translating it yields CASSQYRSSEAFF.

This clonotype was observed a handful of times. This chain links TRBV12-3 or TRBV12-4 with TRBJ2-1, with D perhaps matching TRBD2 (6 bases). The germline V and J ends were trimmed by 6 bases and 5 bases, with 17 bases remaining between them. The length of the CDR3 is 15 residues. Written as DNA, the CDR3 is TGTGCCAGCAGGTTACCCGGGGGTCCCCACAATGAGCAGTTCTTC. Translating gives CASRLPGGPHNEQFF.

This clonotype was observed many times. V usage is TRBV28 and J usage is TRBJ2-4; D perhaps matches TRBD2 (5 bases). The CDR3 loop spans 15 amino acids. Germline CDR1 MDHEN, CDR2 SYDVKM. V lost 8 bases and J lost 0, with 14 bases in between. This CDR3 is CASGSTREAKNIQYF. The CDR3 region has the DNA TGTGCCAGCGGATCCACACGGGAAGCCAAAAACATTCAGTACTTC.

This clonotype occurred a few times. This chain uses TRBV20-1 with TRBJ1-4; the match to TRBD1 covers 8 bases. Unmatched junction bases numbered 9, after V lost 5 bases and J lost 7 bases. Germline V CDR1 and CDR2: DFQATT, SNEGSKA (reference sequence). The CDR3 covers 14 residues. In nucleotides, the CDR3 is TGCAGTGCTTTATCAGGGGGCGCGGGTGAAAAACTGTTTTTT. Protein: CSALSGGAGEKLFF.